The sequence of this T cell receptor (beta chain) was determined in a study of Ad26.COV2.S vaccination and SARS-CoV-2 variants. The overall study: Sample donor was a member of the COV1001 Ad26.COV2.S trial arm. Study-wide findings and caveats: Marked by substantial breadth, spike-specific CD8+ and CD4+ T cell responses were reportedly seen after vaccination.

The CDR3 covers 10 residues. CDR1 is LNHDA, CDR2 SQIVND, per germline (reference sequence). V lost 4 bases, J lost 5 bases, and 0 bases lay in between. Treatment indicated: around 19 received Ad26.COV2.S at low or high dose, single or two shots; roughly five received placebo; per-sample allocation not given. Sampling took place 63 days after the first vaccine or placebo injection. The table came from immunoSEQ multiplex PCR; TCRdb's copy has only in-frame clones and leaves some out. The repertoire holds 300,000 to 500,000 clones, with around 85% as singletons. Concerning this clone itself: Its antigen is not known.

The chain is built from TRBV19 and TRBJ1-5; D remains ambiguous. This receptor was identified in a person between 18 and 65 years old who received the Ad26.COV2.S COVID-19 vaccine or a placebo. The starting material was peripheral blood, obtained in a trial of Ad26.COV2.S vaccine versus placebo. For the CDR3, the DNA is TGTGCCAGTAGTAATCAGCCCCAGCATTTT. It translates to CASSNQPQHF.